These 22 T cell receptor beta chains originate from one sample sequenced in a study of blood T cell repertoires in COVID-19. Sequencing was performed with immunoSEQ multiplex PCR; in TCRdb, only in-frame clones are kept and a portion is missing. This sample has under 350,000 clones, with about 86% found just once. The source material was PBMCs or T cells enriched from blood (not recorded which). All receptors derive from a woman in her 40s with acute COVID-19.

The CDR3 DNA reads as TGTGCCAGCAGCGTTCAGGGTTCACCCCTCCACTTT. Protein product: CASSVQGSPLHF. This chain links TRBV7-9 with TRBJ1-6; weak D call: TRBD1 (5 bases). V was pared by 5 bases and J by 9 bases, with 8 bases between. Germline V gene lookup returns CDR1 SEHNR and CDR2 FQNEAQ (reference sequence). This CDR3 has 12 amino acids.

The chain links TRBV7-8 to TRBJ2-7; 14 bases agree with TRBD2. This CDR3 comprises 16 residues. Unmatched junction bases numbered 3, after V lost 3 bases and J lost 2 bases. Germline V gives CDR1 SGHVS, CDR2 FQNEAQ. CDR3 protein: CASSLGLAGVTYEQYF. The CDR3 region has the DNA TGTGCCAGCAGCTTGGGACTAGCGGGGGTAACCTACGAGCAGTACTTC.

The rearrangement uses TRBV7-2 and TRBJ2-3; 7 bases line up with TRBD2. This CDR3 has 15 amino acids. Germline V lookup: CDR1 SGHTA, CDR2 FQGNSA. Trimming took 7 bases from V and 5 from J; bases not matched to a gene: 12. The CDR3 loop is CASTRGHGEGDTQYF. The CDR3 DNA reads TGTGCCAGCACCAGAGGGCACGGGGAGGGAGATACGCAGTATTTT. The whole variable domain, filled in from reference TRBV7-2 and TRBJ2-3, reads GAGVSQSPSNKVTEKGKDVELRCDPISGHTALYWYRQSLGQGLEFLIYFQGNSAPDKSGLPSDRFSAERTGGSVSTLTIQRTQQEDSAVYLCASTRGHGEGDTQYFGPGTRLTVL.

The chain combines TRBV27 with TRBJ2-7, with a weak D call TRBD1 (6 bases). Germline CDR1 reads MNHEY; CDR2 reads SMNVEV (reference sequence). The germline V and J ends were trimmed by 2 bases and 4 bases, with 12 bases remaining between them. The CDR3 is 14 residues long. The CDR3 region is CASSLAGDVYEQYF. The CDR3 DNA reads TGTGCCAGCAGTTTAGCAGGGGATGTTTACGAGCAGTACTTC.

V and J are TRBV11-2 and TRBJ2-4; D is possibly TRBD1 (5 bases). CDR1 is SGHAT and CDR2 is FQNNGV in the germline V gene. With 3 bases removed from V and 7 bases from J, the gap between germline ends came to 10 bases. The CDR3 runs 13 residues. The CDR3: CASSFRVENIQYF. CDR3 in DNA: TGTGCCAGCAGCTTCAGGGTCGAGAACATTCAGTACTTC.

The chain uses TRBV4-1 and TRBJ2-1; 8 positions match TRBD2. The ends lost 6 bases at V and 2 bases at J; junction bases unmatched: 6. The CDR3 runs to 15 residues. Germline CDR1 is MGHRA and CDR2 is YSYEKL. As DNA, the CDR3 is TGCGCCAGCAGACCCAGCGGGGGCCCCTACAATGAGCAGTTCTTC. This codes for CASRPSGGPYNEQFF.

The gene calls are TRBV14 and TRBJ2-2; D is ambiguous. Germline assignment: CDR1 SGHDN and CDR2 FVKESK. The CDR3 runs to 14 residues. V lost 4 bases and J lost 2, with 8 bases in between. The CDR3 nucleotides read TGTGCCAGCAGCCCAGGAACTAACACCGGGGAGCTGTTTTTT. It codes for CASSPGTNTGELFF.

This clone appeared a single time. V gene TRBV4-1 combines with J gene TRBJ2-3, with D perhaps TRBD1 (5 bases). Germline CDR1 and CDR2: MGHRA and YSYEKL. The CDR3 is 16 residues long. V lost 0 bases to trimming and J lost 1 base, with 11 bases between them. Written as DNA, the CDR3 is TGCGCCAGCAGCCAAGATCAGGGCGCTGGCACAGATACGCAGTATTTT. This translates into CASSQDQGAGTDTQYF.

CDR3 amino acids: CASSRGLGEKLFF. The CDR3 DNA reads TGTGCCAGCAGTCGAGGGTTAGGTGAAAAACTGTTTTTT. J is TRBJ1-4 and V is TRBV6-5, with D unresolved. The V gene lost 5 bases and the J gene lost 7 bases, with 11 bases spanning the gap. The CDR3 totals 13 residues. Per germline, CDR1 MNHEY and CDR2 SVGAGI.

The CDR3 sequence: CASSLGDRTRALNYGYTF. The CDR3, as DNA: TGTGCCAGCAGCTTAGGGGACAGAACGAGAGCGCTAAACTATGGCTACACCTTC. V usage is TRBV11-2 and J usage is TRBJ1-2; 7 bases are shared with TRBD1. CDR1 is SGHAT and CDR2 is FQNNGV in the germline V gene. V lost 1 base, J lost 2 bases, and 13 bases stayed unmatched. The CDR3 is 18 amino acids.

The rearrangement uses TRBV7-2 and TRBJ2-3; 11 bases match TRBD2. V lost 5 bases to trimming and J lost 5 bases; unmatched junction nucleotides: 15. Germline V CDR1 and CDR2: SGHTA, FQGNSA. There are 18 residues in the CDR3. The CDR3: CASSRTPLLAGVGDTQYF. The CDR3 nucleotides read TGTGCCAGCAGCAGGACCCCACTACTAGCGGGAGTCGGAGATACGCAGTATTTT.

The chain uses TRBV5-4 and TRBJ2-5; D is perhaps TRBD1 (6 bases). V shed 4 bases and J shed 3 bases, with 7 bases lying between them. The germline CDR1 and CDR2 sequences are SGHNT and YYREEE (reference sequence). The CDR3 has 12 residues. The CDR3, as DNA: TGTGCCAGCAGCCGGGACAAAGAGACCCAGTACTTC. Protein product: CASSRDKETQYF.

The V and J genes are TRBV5-4 and TRBJ2-7; weak D call: TRBD2 (5 bases). Germline CDR1 SGHNT, CDR2 YYREEE (reference sequence). This CDR3 has 14 residues. The V and J ends lost 2 bases and 5 bases respectively, with 14 bases between them. The CDR3 DNA follows: TGTGCCAGCAGCTTAAGCTCTAGCTTCGACGAGCAGTACTTC. It is translated as CASSLSSSFDEQYF.

The V gene is TRBV5-1, the J gene TRBJ1-1, with TRBD1 matching 7 bases. CDR1 is SGHRS and CDR2 is YFSETQ in the germline V gene. The CDR3 totals 13 residues. J was trimmed by 7 bases and V by 3 bases; bases with no gene match: 6. CDR3 DNA sequence: TGCGCCAGCAGCTCGACAGGGACGATTGAAGCTTTCTTT. Translation gives CASSSTGTIEAFF.

V usage is TRBV6-2 or TRBV6-3 and J usage is TRBJ2-1; D perhaps matches TRBD2 (6 bases). The V and J ends lost 2 bases and 0 bases respectively, with 17 bases between them. Germline CDR1 MNHEY, CDR2 SVGEGT. The length of the CDR3 is 18 residues. The CDR3 sequence: CASSYAVLALSSYNEQFF. Written as DNA, the CDR3 is TGTGCCAGCAGTTACGCTGTCCTAGCGCTGAGCTCCTACAATGAGCAGTTCTTC.

This chain uses TRBV3-1 (or the pseudogene TRBV3-2) with TRBJ2-2; 8 bases match TRBD2. The J segment lost 8 bases and the V segment lost 3 bases, leaving 5 bases of the junction unmatched. CDR1 and CDR2 from the germline V gene are LGHDT and YNNKEL (reference sequence). CDR3 length: 14 amino acids. The DNA of the CDR3 is TGTGCCAGCAGCCACGGGAGCGGGGGAGGGGAGCTGTTTTTT. Protein product: CASSHGSGGGELFF.

The chain carries TRBV6-2 or TRBV6-3 and TRBJ2-7; 12 positions match TRBD1. The trim removed 0 bases at V and 7 bases at J, leaving 4 bases unmatched. Germline V gene data show CDR1 as MNHEY and CDR2 as SVGEGT. The CDR3 runs 15 residues. The CDR3 spells CASSYSGQGAGEQYF. The CDR3 coding sequence is TGTGCCAGCAGTTACTCGGGACAGGGGGCTGGAGAGCAGTACTTC.

The V and J genes are TRBV25-1 and TRBJ2-1; D gene ambiguous. Trimming pared 4 bases from V and 4 bases from J, leaving 2 bases between. Germline CDR1 is MGHDK and CDR2 is SYGVNS. The CDR3 loop spans 11 amino acids. The CDR3 reads CASSAYNEQFF. DNA for the CDR3: TGTGCCAGCAGTGCATACAATGAGCAGTTCTTC. Based on the CDR3 plus reference TRBV25-1 and TRBJ2-1, the full variable domain is EADIYQTPRYLVIGTGKKITLECSQTMGHDKMYWYQQDPGMELHLIHYSYGVNSTEKGDLSSESTVSRIRTEHFPLTLESARPSHTSQYLCASSAYNEQFFGPGTRLTVL.

This chain links TRBV5-6 with TRBJ1-5; D unclear. V was clipped by 4 bases and J by 9 bases, with 20 bases between them. Per the germline V gene, CDR1 is SGHDT and CDR2 is YYEEEE. This CDR3 contains 15 residues. CDR3 region: CASSTSDGRIRPQHF. The CDR3 nucleotides read TGTGCCAGCAGCACCTCGGACGGGAGGATTCGGCCCCAGCATTTT.

CDR3 amino acids: CASSLYRRYYGTENTEAFF. In DNA form, the CDR3 reads TGTGCCAGCAGTTTATATCGACGATATTACGGGACAGAGAACACTGAAGCTTTCTTT. The rearrangement uses TRBV28 and TRBJ1-1; TRBD1 matches 7 bases. Germline CDR1 MDHEN, CDR2 SYDVKM. The junction had 15 bases not matched to a gene; V was cut back by 1 base and J by 1 base. The CDR3 contains 19 residues.

This chain connects TRBV19 to TRBJ1-3; D remains unclear. Germline V lookup: CDR1 LNHDA, CDR2 SQIVND (reference sequence). Trimming removed 4 bases from V and 2 bases from J, with 18 bases in between. The CDR3 sequence is 17 residues long. The CDR3 loop is CASSTRHRFRPGNTIYF. The DNA of the CDR3 is TGTGCCAGTAGTACCCGACACCGATTTCGCCCTGGAAACACCATATATTTT.

The chain employs TRBV18 and TRBJ1-1, with D unclear. Germline V gene data show CDR1 as KGHSH and CDR2 as LQKENI. The ends were cut back, 3 bases at V and 0 bases at J, with 11 bases in the middle. CDR3 size: 15 residues. In nucleotides, the CDR3 is TGTGCCAGCTCACCCTCGACAACCATGAACACTGAAGCTTTCTTT. Translated: CASSPSTTMNTEAFF.